The 29 T cell receptor beta chains below all came from one sample that was sequenced in a study of T cells in pancreatic ductal adenocarcinoma. Selected pancreatic ductal adenocarcinoma patients had undergone surgery without neoadjuvant therapy. Here immunoSEQ multiplex PCR was the method, and the copy in TCRdb shows in-frame clones only, minus some. The sample includes 16,000 or so clones, around 91% seen only once; the top ten take 16%. Sequencing used PBMCs. These receptors all come from a human donor with pancreatic ductal adenocarcinoma.

This chain links TRBV11-3 with TRBJ1-2; a possible D gene is TRBD1 (5 bases). With 5 bases removed from V and 8 bases from J, the gap between germline ends came to 15 bases. The CDR3 length is 13 residues. Germline CDR1 reads SGHNT; CDR2 reads YENEEA. CDR3: CASSGRGGSGYTF. The CDR3 nucleotides read TGTGCCAGCAGCGGCCGGGGGGGATCCGGCTACACCTTC.

The CDR3 region has the DNA TGTGCCAGCAGTTCAGGGGGTCAAGAGACCCAGTACTTC. This gives the protein CASSSGGQETQYF. V usage is TRBV28 and J usage is TRBJ2-5, with 7 bases matching TRBD1. The CDR3 is made up of 13 amino acids. Germline-derived CDR1 and CDR2 are MDHEN and SYDVKM. Trimming at V came to 4 bases and at J to 2 bases, leaving 1 base not matched to a gene.

The chain has TRBV6-1 and TRBJ2-4; D unresolved. This CDR3 contains 14 residues. Trimming pared 10 bases from V and 0 bases from J, leaving 13 bases between. Germline values: CDR1 MNHNS, CDR2 SASEGT. CDR3 region: CATQQLLAKNIQYF. The CDR3, as DNA: TGTGCCACACAACAGCTCCTAGCCAAAAACATTCAGTACTTC.

The J gene is TRBJ2-1, the V gene TRBV7-3; 15 nucleotides line up with TRBD2. With 0 bases clipped from V and 4 bases from J, the junction kept 7 bases outside the gene matches. The CDR3 consists of 19 residues. Germline V gene data show CDR1 as SGHTA and CDR2 as FQGTGA. DNA for the CDR3: TGTGCCAGCAGCTTAACGGGACTAGCGGGGGGCATTTTATACAATGAGCAGTTCTTC. Its translation: CASSLTGLAGGILYNEQFF.

CDR3 sequence reads: CASSIGGPGGAPTEAFF. The CDR3 nucleotides are TGTGCCAGTAGTATAGGGGGGCCAGGGGGCGCACCCACTGAAGCTTTCTTT. The chain has TRBV19 and TRBJ1-1, with TRBD1 identical over 8 bases. This CDR3 comprises 17 residues. Unmatched junction bases numbered 11, after V lost 1 base and J lost 4 bases. From germline, CDR1 is LNHDA and CDR2 SQIVND (reference sequence).

The chain combines TRBV30 with TRBJ2-3; 13 bases are a match to TRBD2. The CDR3 spans 15 residues. Trimming removed 5 bases from V and 6 bases from J; junction bases left unmatched: 8. Looked up from germline, CDR1 is GTSNPN and CDR2 is SVGIG (reference sequence). The CDR3 DNA reads as TGTGCCTGGGAACTAGCGGGGGGGCCTGGGGATACGCAGTATTTT. Its protein is CAWELAGGPGDTQYF.

The V gene is TRBV7-7, the J gene TRBJ2-7; 7 bases line up with TRBD2. CDR3 length: 16 residues. Germline values: CDR1 SSHAT, CDR2 FNYEAQ (reference sequence). Trimming took 3 bases from V and 2 from J; bases not matched to a gene: 10. The CDR3 protein is CASSLDLSSGAYEQYF. CDR3 coding DNA: TGTGCCAGCAGCTTGGATCTATCTAGCGGAGCCTACGAGCAGTACTTC.

The CDR3 nucleotides are TGTGCCAGCAGCTTACCAAAGGACAGGGGGCATCCTAGTTTCGGTGAAGCTTTCTTT. This sequence encodes CASSLPKDRGHPSFGEAFF. The V call is TRBV11-1, the J call TRBJ1-1, with 11 positions matching TRBD1. This CDR3 contains 19 residues. In germline, CDR1 is SGHAT, CDR2 FQDESV (reference sequence). The V gene end was trimmed by 2 bases and the J gene end by 7 bases; junction bases not matched to a gene: 18. The entire variable domain, with the rest obtained from reference TRBV11-1 and TRBJ1-1, is as follows: EAEVAQSPRYKITEKSQAVAFWCDPISGHATLYWYRQILGQGPELLVQFQDESVVDDSQLPKDRFSAERLKGVDSTLKIQPAELGDSAMYLCASSLPKDRGHPSFGEAFFGQGTRLTVV.

This clone has only one observation. V usage is TRBV7-8 and J usage is TRBJ1-2; unclear D gene. Trimming shortened V by 0 bases and J by 0 bases, and 14 bases separated the two germline ends. Germline CDR1 and CDR2: SGHVS and FQNEAQ. The CDR3 is made up of 17 amino acids. CDR3 sequence reads: CASSLAQSGRANYGYTF. In nucleotides, the CDR3 is TGTGCCAGCAGCTTAGCGCAGTCTGGCAGAGCTAACTATGGCTACACCTTC.

V usage is TRBV5-1 and J usage is TRBJ1-1; D perhaps matches TRBD1 (6 bases). V lost 3 bases and J lost 5, with 17 bases in between. This CDR3 spans 15 amino acids. Germline lookup yields CDR1 SGHRS and CDR2 YFSETQ. The DNA of the CDR3 is TGCGCCAGCAGCTCCGGGTTCGGGGGCCAAACTGAAGCTTTCTTT. Translated: CASSSGFGGQTEAFF.

This sequence joins TRBV5-6 and TRBJ1-5, with D possibly TRBD1 on 6 matching bases. Between the trimmed V and J ends, which lost 0 bases and 2 bases, there was a span of 15 bases. The germline V gene encodes CDR1 SGHDT and CDR2 YYEEEE. This CDR3 has 17 residues. The CDR3 protein is CASSLGTGQWGNQPQHF. Written as DNA, the CDR3 is TGTGCCAGCAGCTTGGGTACTGGACAGTGGGGCAATCAGCCCCAGCATTTT.

J is TRBJ2-7 and V is TRBV19; D perhaps matches TRBD1 (5 bases). Germline V CDR1 and CDR2: LNHDA, SQIVND (reference sequence). The CDR3 consists of 14 residues. V was pared by 9 bases and J by 1 base, with 16 bases between. The CDR3 sequence is CASTSSSGSYEQYF. DNA for the CDR3: TGTGCCAGCACCTCAAGCTCAGGGTCCTACGAGCAGTACTTC.

The CDR3 is CASSSPSSESETQYF. CDR3 DNA: TGTGCCAGCAGCTCCCCTTCCAGCGAATCAGAGACCCAGTACTTC. The chain has TRBV7-2 and TRBJ2-5; D remains unclear. There are 15 residues in the CDR3. CDR1 and CDR2 from the germline V gene are SGHTA and FQGNSA. With 4 bases removed from V and 4 bases from J, the gap between germline ends came to 16 bases.

The genes are TRBV6-6 and TRBJ2-1; 9 bases match TRBD1. The V and J ends lost 2 bases and 4 bases, in that order; junction bases with no gene match: 3. The CDR3 is 15 amino acids. The germline V gene has CDR1 MNHNY and CDR2 SVGAGI (reference sequence). CDR3 sequence (DNA): TGTGCCAGCAGTTACATAGGACAGGGGTACAATGAGCAGTTCTTC. It specifies CASSYIGQGYNEQFF.

The genes are TRBV30 and TRBJ1-2; a possible D gene is TRBD1 (6 bases). Germline CDR1 GTSNPN, CDR2 SVGIG (reference sequence). CDR3 length: 14 residues. Trimming removed 0 bases from V and 6 bases from J, with 14 bases in between. The CDR3 region is CAWSVLRGINGYTF. The CDR3 coding sequence is TGTGCCTGGAGTGTACTTAGGGGGATAAATGGCTACACCTTC.

The chain uses TRBV10-3 and TRBJ1-2; maybe TRBD1 (6 bases). Germline V lookup: CDR1 ENHRY, CDR2 SYGVKD. The CDR3 has 16 residues. Deletions cut 1 base from V and 0 bases from J, with 12 bases between. The chain's CDR3 is CAISEWGAGANYGYTF. CDR3 nucleotides: TGTGCCATCAGTGAGTGGGGGGCGGGAGCTAACTATGGCTACACCTTC.

CDR3 nucleotide sequence: TGTGCCAGCAGTCTCGGGACAGGTCGTGAAGCTTTCTTT. Protein: CASSLGTGREAFF. The chain employs TRBV7-8 and TRBJ1-1; 8 positions agree with TRBD1. The CDR3 loop spans 13 amino acids. CDR1 and CDR2 (germline): SGHVS, FQNEAQ. The V and J ends lost 6 bases and 7 bases, in that order; junction bases with no gene match: 7.

The V call is TRBV10-3, the J call TRBJ2-1; 11 bases align to TRBD2. This CDR3 has 19 residues. CDR1 is ENHRY, CDR2 SYGVKD, per germline. V was clipped by 4 bases and J by 3 bases; unmatched bases: 14. Here the CDR3 DNA reads TGTGCCATCAGTGGCTCCGGGACTAGCGGAGGGGAGGGCTACAATGAGCAGTTCTTC. Residues: CAISGSGTSGGEGYNEQFF.

The V call is TRBV7-8, the J call TRBJ2-7, with D perhaps assigned TRBD1 or TRBD2 (6 bases each). Germline V gives CDR1 SGHVS, CDR2 FQNEAQ. V dropped 0 bases and J dropped 0 bases, with 15 bases sitting between them. This CDR3 has 17 residues. The DNA for the CDR3 is TGTGCCAGCAGCTTAGCGCTGGGGGGCCCAAGCTCCTACGAGCAGTACTTC. Protein product: CASSLALGGPSSYEQYF.

V gene TRBV19 combines with J gene TRBJ1-2; the D gene is possibly TRBD1 (6 bases). CDR3 length: 16 amino acids. Between the trimmed V and J ends, which lost 6 bases and 4 bases, there was a span of 21 bases. Germline V gives CDR1 LNHDA, CDR2 SQIVND (reference sequence). CDR3 DNA sequence: TGTGCCAGTAGCTCCTTGACGGGGGCGGTTGGCTATGGCTACACCTTC. It specifies CASSSLTGAVGYGYTF.

The J gene is TRBJ1-2, the V gene TRBV6-6; D gene uncertain. The germline V and J ends were trimmed by 6 bases and 5 bases, with 13 bases remaining between them. CDR1 is MNHNY and CDR2 is SVGAGI in the germline V gene (reference sequence). This CDR3 has 13 amino acids. DNA for the CDR3: TGTGCCAGCAGCCCCGTGAGACATTATGGCTACACCTTC. As protein: CASSPVRHYGYTF.

This clone was recorded once. The gene calls are TRBV11-2 and TRBJ1-1; weak D call: TRBD1 (5 bases). The CDR3 is made up of 15 amino acids. Germline V CDR1 and CDR2: SGHAT, FQNNGV. Deletions cut 0 bases from V and 5 bases from J, with 13 bases between. In nucleotides, the CDR3 is TGTGCCAGCAGCTTAGAAGCAGGGTTTAGGACTGAAGCTTTCTTT. Protein: CASSLEAGFRTEAFF.

The chain recombines TRBV5-6 with TRBJ2-2; no definite D call. The V and J ends lost 4 bases and 0 bases respectively, with 10 bases between them. Germline V lookup: CDR1 SGHDT, CDR2 YYEEEE. This CDR3 spans 15 amino acids. This chain's CDR3 is CASSPVPANTGELFF. The DNA for the CDR3 is TGTGCCAGCAGCCCTGTGCCCGCGAACACCGGGGAGCTGTTTTTT. Variable domain in full (rest from reference TRBV5-6 and TRBJ2-2): DAGVTQSPTHLIKTRGQQVTLRCSPKSGHDTVSWYQQALGQGPQFIFQYYEEEERQRGNFPDRFSGHQFPNYSSELNVNALLLGDSALYLCASSPVPANTGELFFGEGSRLTVL.

The rearrangement joins TRBV27 to TRBJ1-3; D might be TRBD1 (6 bases). V was cut by 5 bases and J by 2 bases, with 19 bases left in between. The CDR3 is 17 residues long. Germline V CDR1 and CDR2: MNHEY, SMNVEV (reference sequence). The CDR3 DNA reads TGTGCCAGCAGTCTCCGGGGAGGGGGTGACACTGGAAACACCATATATTTT. It is translated as CASSLRGGGDTGNTIYF.

The chain recombines TRBV29-1 with TRBJ2-1; 8 bases line up with TRBD2. Germline lookup yields CDR1 SQVTM and CDR2 ANQGSEA. The CDR3 spans 14 residues. The V and J ends lost 4 bases and 0 bases, in that order; junction bases with no gene match: 2. The CDR3 loop reads CSVGAGGSYNEQFF. The CDR3 nucleotides read TGCAGCGTTGGGGCGGGGGGCTCCTACAATGAGCAGTTCTTC.

The rearrangement links TRBV5-1 to TRBJ1-1; 12 bases line up with TRBD1. The CDR3 covers 17 residues. The germline gives CDR1 SGHRS, CDR2 YFSETQ. V was clipped by 1 base and J by 3 bases; unmatched bases: 7. The CDR3 DNA reads as TGCGCCAGCAGCTTGACCGGGACAGGGGGCTGGGACACTGAAGCTTTCTTT. It encodes CASSLTGTGGWDTEAFF.

The rearrangement links TRBV6-1 to TRBJ1-2, with D possibly being TRBD1 (6 bases). The V gene lost 6 bases and the J gene lost 11 bases, with 25 bases spanning the gap. The germline V gene has CDR1 MNHNS and CDR2 SASEGT. The CDR3 totals 15 residues. CDR3 in DNA: TGTGCCAGCAGCGGGCAAGCCGGGACAAGCGCTGGGTACACCTTC. Residues: CASSGQAGTSAGYTF.

Here the CDR3 DNA reads TGTGCCTGGAGCTCAGTCCAGATAACGCAGTATTTT. Translation: CAWSSVQITQYF. The chain joins TRBV30 to TRBJ2-3; no clear D gene. CDR3 length: 12 residues. The ends were cut back, 3 bases at V and 9 bases at J, with 13 bases in the middle. Germline V gives CDR1 GTSNPN, CDR2 SVGIG (reference sequence).

This rearrangement joins TRBV30 to TRBJ1-2, with D unclear. With 3 bases removed from V and 2 bases from J, the gap between germline ends came to 10 bases. The CDR3 extends over 13 amino acids. CDR1 and CDR2 from the germline V gene are GTSNPN and SVGIG (reference sequence). Here the CDR3 reads CAWRKDENYGYTF. The CDR3 bases are TGTGCCTGGAGGAAGGACGAGAACTATGGCTACACCTTC.